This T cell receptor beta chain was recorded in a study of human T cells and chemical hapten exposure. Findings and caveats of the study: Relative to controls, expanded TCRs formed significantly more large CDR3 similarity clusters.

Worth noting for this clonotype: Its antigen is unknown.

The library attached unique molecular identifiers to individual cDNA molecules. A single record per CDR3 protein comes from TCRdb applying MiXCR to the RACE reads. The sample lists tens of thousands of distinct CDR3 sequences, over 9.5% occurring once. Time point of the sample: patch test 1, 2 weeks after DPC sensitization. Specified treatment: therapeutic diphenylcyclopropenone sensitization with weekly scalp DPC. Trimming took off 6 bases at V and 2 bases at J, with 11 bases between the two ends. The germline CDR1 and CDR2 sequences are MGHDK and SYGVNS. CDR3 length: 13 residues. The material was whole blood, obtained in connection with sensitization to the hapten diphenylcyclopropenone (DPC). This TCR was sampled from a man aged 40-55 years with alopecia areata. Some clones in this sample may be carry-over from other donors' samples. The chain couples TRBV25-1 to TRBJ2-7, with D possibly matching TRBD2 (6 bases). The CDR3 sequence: CASSFSGAYEQYF. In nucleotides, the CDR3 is TGTGCCAGCAGCTTTAGCGGAGCCTACGAGCAGTACTTC.